Following are 4 T cell receptor beta chains from one sample sequenced in a study of T-cell reconstitution after alpha-beta-depleted transplantation in children. A TCRbeta library incorporating unique molecular identifiers was prepared. MiXCR, applied by TCRdb to the PCR reads, yields one record per CDR3 protein. The table shows around 800,000 distinct CDR3 sequences, with roughly 15% occurring only once. This material consisted of PBMCs, mostly from graft donor cells, taken 360 days after TCRalphabeta/CD19-depleted stem cell transplant. The receptors were sampled from a male patient younger than 18 who had a stem cell transplant for acute lymphoblastic leukemia, so the T cells may come from the graft donor.

This clonotype was counted ten times or more. The J gene is TRBJ2-4, the V gene TRBV25-1; D remains ambiguous. Germline lookup yields CDR1 MGHDK and CDR2 SYGVNS. The ends were cut back, 4 bases at V and 1 base at J, with 5 bases in the middle. The CDR3 is 13 residues long. In nucleotides, the CDR3 is TGTGCCAGCAGTGTGGGGGCCAAAAACATTCAGTACTTC. Amino acids: CASSVGAKNIQYF.

The CDR3 nucleotides are TGCGCCAGCAGCTTCCGGACGGTCTCCTACGAGCAGTACTTC. This translates into CASSFRTVSYEQYF. V gene TRBV5-1 combines with J gene TRBJ2-7, with no clear D. The CDR3 is 14 amino acids. The V end was cut by 2 bases, the J end by 0 bases, with 9 bases between. Germline lookup yields CDR1 SGHRS and CDR2 YFSETQ.

This chain connects TRBV7-2 to TRBJ2-3, with 7 bases that match TRBD2. Germline V gene sequence: CDR1 SGHTA, CDR2 FQGNSA. This CDR3 spans 15 amino acids. V was pared by 5 bases and J by 2 bases, with 7 bases of the junction left unmatched. CDR3 nucleotide sequence: TGTGCCAGCAGCATCGGGACTACCTTCACAGATACGCAGTATTTT. This gives the protein CASSIGTTFTDTQYF. Full variable domain (rest looked up from reference TRBV7-2 and TRBJ2-3): GAGVSQSPSNKVTEKGKDVELRCDPISGHTALYWYRQSLGQGLEFLIYFQGNSAPDKSGLPSDRFSAERTGGSVSTLTIQRTQQEDSAVYLCASSIGTTFTDTQYFGPGTRLTVL.

This clonotype was counted between two and nine times. The chain carries TRBV5-1 and TRBJ2-5; 7 nucleotides agree with TRBD1. The V and J ends lost 5 bases and 2 bases, in that order; junction bases with no gene match: 9. CDR1 and CDR2 (germline): SGHRS, YFSETQ. The CDR3 is 15 residues long. DNA for the CDR3: TGCGCCAGCAGACCCTTGGACAGGACGCAAGAGACCCAGTACTTC. Translating gives CASRPLDRTQETQYF.